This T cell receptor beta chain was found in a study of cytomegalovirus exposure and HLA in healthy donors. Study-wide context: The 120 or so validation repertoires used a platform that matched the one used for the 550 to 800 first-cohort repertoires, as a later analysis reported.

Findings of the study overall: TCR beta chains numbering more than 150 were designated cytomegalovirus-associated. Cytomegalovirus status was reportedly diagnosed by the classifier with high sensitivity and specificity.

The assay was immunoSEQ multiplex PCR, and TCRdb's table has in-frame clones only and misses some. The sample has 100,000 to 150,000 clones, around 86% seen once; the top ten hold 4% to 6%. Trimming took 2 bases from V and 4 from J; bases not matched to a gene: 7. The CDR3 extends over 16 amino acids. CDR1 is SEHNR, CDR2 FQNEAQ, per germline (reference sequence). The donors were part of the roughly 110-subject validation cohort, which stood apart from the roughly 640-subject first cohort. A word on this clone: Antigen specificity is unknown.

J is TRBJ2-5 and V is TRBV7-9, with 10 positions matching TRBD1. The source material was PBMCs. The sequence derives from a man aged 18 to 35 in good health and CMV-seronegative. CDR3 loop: CASSLNSGQGLETQYF. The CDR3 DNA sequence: TGTGCCAGCAGCTTAAATTCGGGACAGGGGCTAGAGACCCAGTACTTC. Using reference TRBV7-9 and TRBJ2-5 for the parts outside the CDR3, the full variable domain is DTGVSQNPRHKITKRGQNVTFRCDPISEHNRLYWYRQTLGQGPEFLTYFQNEAQLEKSRLLSDRFSAERPKGSFSTLEIQRTEQGDSAMYLCASSLNSGQGLETQYFGPGTRLLVL.